This T cell receptor beta chain was profiled in a study of blood T cell repertoires in COVID-19. Per germline, CDR1 SGDLS and CDR2 YYNGEE. V dropped 4 bases and J dropped 13 bases, with 18 bases sitting between them. CDR3 length: 12 amino acids. Here immunoSEQ multiplex PCR was the method, and the copy in TCRdb shows in-frame clones only, minus some. The repertoire holds more than 100,000 clones, with about 89% as singletons. This rearrangement joins TRBV9 to TRBJ2-7; D may be TRBD1 (6 bases). The material sequenced was peripheral blood. The receptor was derived from a man aged 45-65 years with active COVID-19. The CDR3: CASSLGTSAVYF. The CDR3 DNA is TGTGCCAGCAGCTTAGGGACAAGTGCCGTTTACTTC.